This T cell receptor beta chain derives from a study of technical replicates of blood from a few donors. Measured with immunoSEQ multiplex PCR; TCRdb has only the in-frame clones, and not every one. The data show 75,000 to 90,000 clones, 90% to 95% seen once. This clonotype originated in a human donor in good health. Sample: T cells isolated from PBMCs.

The CDR3 region has the DNA TGTGCCAGCAGTGATCACAGGGAGTTAGGCACTGAAGCTTTCTTT. The encoded protein is CASSDHRELGTEAFF. The chain couples TRBV25-1 to TRBJ1-1; TRBD1 is a possible D gene (6 bases). CDR3 length: 15 residues. Germline CDR1 is MGHDK and CDR2 is SYGVNS. V lost 3 bases, J lost 4 bases, and 15 bases lay in between.